The rows below give T cell receptor beta chains drawn from one sample of a study of T cell changes during pregnancy in multiple sclerosis. Repertoires were generated with immunoSEQ multiplex PCR, while TCRdb's copy carries only in-frame clones and drops some. This sample has tens of thousands of clones, with 80% to 95% found just once. Sequenced here: peripheral blood, sampled in the third trimester of pregnancy. The origin of the receptors is a female donor in good health, enrolled as a control in a pregnancy study. The CDR3 runs from the conserved cysteine through the conserved F or W. D genes are given only for firm matches. Clone size is shown for a subset of rows, as once, few, many or a class of expanded clone.

clone size,J gene,D gene,V gene,CDR3 protein,CDR3 DNA
.,TRBJ2-3,TRBD2,TRBV10-3,CAISDGLAGDTDTQYF,TGTGCCATCAGTGATGGACTAGCGGGAGACACAGATACGCAGTATTTT
.,TRBJ2-7,.,TRBV15,CATSRQGGIPYEQYF,TGTGCCACCAGCAGACAGGGTGGGATCCCCTACGAGCAGTACTTC
.,TRBJ2-7,.,TRBV14,CASSQAGIGSYEQYF,TGTGCCAGCAGCCAAGCGGGGATCGGCTCCTACGAGCAGTACTTC
.,TRBJ1-1,.,TRBV5-4,CASSLALIGVSNTEAFF,TGTGCCAGCAGCCTGGCGCTTATAGGAGTCTCGAACACTGAAGCTTTCTTT
.,TRBJ1-3,TRBD1,TRBV19,CASNLDRDSGNTIYF,TGTGCCAGTAACCTCGACAGGGACTCTGGAAACACCATATATTTT
.,TRBJ2-2,.,TRBV19,CASSMRGLPLRTGELFF,TGTGCCAGTAGCATGCGAGGGCTGCCTCTAAGAACCGGGGAGCTGTTTTTT
.,TRBJ1-2,TRBD1,TRBV5-5,CASSHRGSDYGYTF,TGTGCCAGCAGCCACAGGGGTTCAGACTATGGCTACACCTTC
.,TRBJ2-5,TRBD2,TRBV6-6,CASSYKWSGGEETQYF,TGTGCCAGCAGTTACAAGTGGAGCGGGGGGGAAGAGACCCAGTACTTC
.,TRBJ2-7,.,TRBV27,CASSPALRGQRNVREQYF,TGTGCCAGCAGCCCCGCCCTCCGTGGCCAGCGGAACGTGCGCGAGCAGTACTTC
.,TRBJ2-5,.,TRBV5-6,CASSLIGRKCQETQYF,TGTGCCAGCAGTCTTATAGGGAGAAAGTGCCAAGAGACCCAGTACTTC
.,TRBJ1-6,TRBD1,TRBV29-1,CSVRTGRHSPLHF,TGCAGCGTCCGGACAGGGCGGCATTCACCCCTCCACTTT
.,TRBJ2-5,TRBD2,TRBV7-9,CASSFGGEETQYF,TGTGCCAGCAGCTTCGGGGGGGAAGAGACCCAGTACTTC
once,TRBJ1-5,.,TRBV4-1,CASSLRESSNQPQHF,TGCGCCAGCAGCCTGCGGGAATCTTCAAATCAGCCCCAGCATTTT
.,TRBJ2-1,.,TRBV27,CASSLSRVAGLDNEQFF,TGTGCCAGCAGTTTATCCAGGGTGGCTGGTCTCGACAATGAGCAGTTCTTC
.,TRBJ1-2,TRBD1,TRBV2,CASRGPSGQPTNYGYTF,TGTGCCAGCAGGGGCCCTTCGGGACAGCCGACTAACTATGGCTACACCTTC
.,TRBJ2-7,TRBD1,TRBV28,CASSPGTGIYEQYF,TGTGCCAGCAGTCCCGGGACAGGCATCTACGAGCAGTACTTC
.,TRBJ2-7,TRBD2,TRBV11-2,CASSRGLAWGYEQYF,TGTGCCAGCAGCCGAGGACTAGCGTGGGGTTACGAGCAGTACTTC
.,TRBJ2-7,.,TRBV16,CASSQSGGDEQYF,TGTGCCAGCAGCCAATCAGGGGGGGACGAGCAGTACTTC
.,TRBJ2-7,TRBD2,TRBV10-3,CAISSSRKGLAVSSYEQYF,TGTGCCATCAGTTCGAGTCGGAAAGGACTAGCGGTCAGCTCCTACGAGCAGTACTTC
.,TRBJ2-5,TRBD1,TRBV11-2,CASSPGTVYQETQYF,TGTGCCAGCAGTCCCGGGACAGTTTACCAAGAGACCCAGTACTTC
.,TRBJ2-1,TRBD2,TRBV6-5,CASRETSGERGEQFF,TGTGCCAGCAGGGAGACTAGCGGAGAGAGGGGTGAGCAGTTCTTC
.,TRBJ1-6,.,TRBV30,CAWGRGGSPLHF,TGTGCCTGGGGACGGGGAGGCTCACCCCTCCACTTT
.,TRBJ2-3,TRBD2,TRBV7-9,CASTHRTGTSADTQYF,TGTGCCAGCACCCATCGTACCGGGACTAGCGCAGATACGCAGTATTTT
.,TRBJ2-3,TRBD1,TRBV30,CAWGGGTGEADTQYF,TGTGCCTGGGGGGGTGGGACAGGGGAGGCAGATACGCAGTATTTT
.,TRBJ2-7,.,TRBV19,CASSTPGVGASYEQYF,TGTGCCAGTAGTACCCCGGGGGTAGGGGCCTCCTACGAGCAGTACTTC
.,TRBJ1-6,.,TRBV9,CASSVEGWNSPLHF,TGTGCCAGCAGCGTGGAGGGGTGGAATTCACCCCTCCACTTT
medium-sized,TRBJ2-3,TRBD1,TRBV19,CASSTWTGRDTQYF,TGTGCCAGTAGTACTTGGACAGGGAGAGATACGCAGTATTTT
.,TRBJ2-7,.,TRBV5-6,CASSPDYPGYEQYF,TGTGCCAGCAGCCCGGACTACCCCGGCTACGAGCAGTACTTC
.,TRBJ2-7,TRBD1,TRBV27,CASRDFRDRSTYEQYF,TGTGCCAGCAGGGACTTCCGGGACAGGAGTACCTACGAGCAGTACTTC
.,TRBJ2-1,.,TRBV7-6,CASSLDGVGVDEQFF,TGTGCCAGCAGCTTAGACGGGGTCGGGGTGGATGAGCAGTTCTTC
.,TRBJ2-3,TRBD1,TRBV9,CASSGRRGQGTDTQYF,TGTGCCAGCAGCGGGCGTAGGGGGCAGGGGACAGATACGCAGTATTTT
.,TRBJ1-5,.,TRBV28,CASSLQSNQPQHF,TGTGCCAGCAGTTTACAGAGCAATCAGCCCCAGCATTTT
.,TRBJ2-7,TRBD2,TRBV7-2,CASSFGLAGPDGCEQYF,TGTGCCAGCAGCTTTGGGCTAGCGGGACCTGACGGGTGCGAGCAGTACTTC
.,TRBJ2-5,.,TRBV5-1,CASSSRETQYF,TGCGCCAGCAGCTCTAGAGAGACCCAGTACTTC
.,TRBJ1-1,TRBD1,TRBV27,CASSLSQGDTEAFF,TGTGCCAGCAGTTTATCCCAGGGGGACACTGAAGCTTTCTTT
.,TRBJ1-6,TRBD1,TRBV19,CASSRQGYNSPLHF,TGTGCCAGTAGTAGACAGGGTTATAATTCACCCCTCCACTTT
.,TRBJ2-1,TRBD2,TRBV19,CASSLMAGGINEQFF,TGTGCCAGTAGTCTTATGGCGGGGGGGATCAATGAGCAGTTCTTC
.,TRBJ2-2,.,TRBV7-2,CASSLEIVGSTGELFF,TGTGCCAGCAGCTTAGAAATAGTCGGGAGTACCGGGGAGCTGTTTTTT